The rows below give T cell receptor beta chains drawn from one sample of a study of shared clonotypes between healthy human individuals. TCRdb's table, derived via immunoSEQ multiplex PCR, lists solely in-frame clones and lacks some. The table records roughly 770,000 clones, 90% to 97% of them present only once. The sequenced material came from naive CD8+ T cells sorted from blood. The receptor set was obtained from a man aged 25-40 years in good health. Each CDR3 is given with its conserved first and last residue. D genes are given only for firm matches. Only part of the rows carry a size: once, few, many, or a class if the clone is expanded.

j_call clone_size v_call d_call cdr3_aa cdr3_nt
TRBJ2-5 . TRBV7-9 . CASSPPGGRSQYF TGTGCCAGCAGCCCGCCTGGGGGACGCTCCCAGTACTTC
TRBJ2-7 . TRBV7-2 TRBD2 CASSFGTSLYEQYF TGTGCCAGCAGCTTTGGGACTAGCCTATACGAGCAGTACTTC
TRBJ1-1 . TRBV7-9 TRBD1 CASLTGLNTEAFF TGTGCCAGCTTGACAGGGTTGAACACTGAAGCTTTCTTT
TRBJ2-7 . TRBV19 . CASSIPRDGLYEQYF TGTGCCAGTAGTATTCCAAGGGATGGACTCTACGAGCAGTACTTC
TRBJ2-7 . TRBV28 . CASSSGRGYEQYF TGTGCCAGCAGTTCCGGCAGGGGCTACGAGCAGTACTTC
TRBJ1-5 . TRBV9 TRBD1 CASSVGWDSFNQPQHF TGTGCCAGCAGCGTAGGCTGGGACAGCTTCAATCAGCCCCAGCATTTT
TRBJ2-1 few TRBV5-1 . CASSLAGPVNEQFF TGCGCCAGCAGCTTGGCCGGTCCTGTCAATGAGCAGTTCTTC
TRBJ2-3 . TRBV2 TRBD2 CASAGETTDTQYF TGTGCCAGCGCGGGAGAGACGACAGATACGCAGTATTTT
TRBJ1-1 . TRBV28 TRBD1 CASSLFGQGGTEAFF TGTGCCAGCAGTTTATTCGGACAGGGGGGAACTGAAGCTTTCTTT
TRBJ1-4 . TRBV5-1 . CASSAVGSNEKLFF TGCGCCAGCAGTGCGGTCGGGAGTAATGAAAAACTGTTTTTT
TRBJ2-7 . TRBV5-5 . CASSLGNSGSYEQYF TGTGCCAGCAGCTTGGGAAATAGCGGCTCCTACGAGCAGTACTTC
TRBJ2-7 . TRBV28 TRBD2 CASSRIAGGRRYF TGTGCCAGCAGCCGCATAGCGGGAGGGCGACGGTACTTC
TRBJ1-1 . TRBV28 . CASSLTVMDTEAFF TGTGCCAGCAGTTTAACGGTAATGGACACTGAAGCTTTCTTT
TRBJ2-5 . TRBV9 . CASSVKSSGEGNQETQYF TGTGCCAGCAGCGTAAAAAGCTCGGGCGAGGGGAACCAAGAGACCCAGTACTTC
TRBJ2-7 . TRBV6-1 . CASSEGQVSGSHEQYF TGTGCCAGCAGTGAAGGACAGGTTTCAGGCTCTCACGAGCAGTACTTC
TRBJ2-7 . TRBV19 TRBD2 CASRDLSGTSYEQYF TGTGCCAGTAGGGATCTTAGCGGGACTTCCTACGAGCAGTACTTC
TRBJ1-1 . TRBV7-9 TRBD1 CASSLLGQGSLNTEAFF TGTGCCAGCAGCTTATTGGGACAGGGTAGTCTGAACACTGAAGCTTTCTTT
TRBJ2-1 . TRBV11-2 . CASSLDALGLASTHNEQFF TGTGCCAGCAGCTTAGATGCCCTGGGGCTAGCGTCAACACACAATGAGCAGTTCTTC
TRBJ2-3 once TRBV9 . CASSASGLASTDTQYF TGTGCCAGCAGCGCCTCGGGGTTGGCCTCCACAGATACGCAGTATTTT
TRBJ2-6 . TRBV9 . CASSPTGLSGANVLTF TGTGCCAGCAGCCCGACAGGCCTCTCTGGGGCCAACGTCCTGACTTTC
TRBJ2-7 once TRBV29-1 TRBD1 CSVDGGSGGYQYEQYF TGCAGCGTTGATGGGGGCTCAGGGGGTTACCAATACGAGCAGTACTTC
TRBJ2-7 . TRBV5-8 TRBD1 CASSFYRDSDSYEQYF TGTGCCAGCAGCTTTTACCGGGACAGCGACTCCTACGAGCAGTACTTC
TRBJ2-2 . TRBV7-9 . CASSSRTVGGTGELFF TGTGCCAGCAGCTCCCGGACAGTCGGTGGCACCGGGGAGCTGTTTTTT
TRBJ2-2 . TRBV4-3 TRBD1 CASSPDRGGTGELFF TGCGCCAGCAGCCCTGACAGGGGCGGGACCGGGGAGCTGTTTTTT
TRBJ2-4 . TRBV7-2 TRBD1 CASSLGQGTGNIQYF TGTGCCAGCAGCTTAGGGCAGGGGACAGGTAACATTCAGTACTTC
TRBJ2-7 . TRBV30 . CAWMDITVSHEQYF TGTGCCTGGATGGACATTACGGTATCCCACGAGCAGTACTTC
TRBJ1-1 . TRBV27 TRBD1 CASSPQGTNTEAFF TGTGCCAGCAGTCCACAGGGGACGAACACTGAAGCTTTCTTT
TRBJ2-7 . TRBV9 . CASSVAATRNEQYF TGTGCCAGCAGCGTAGCCGCGACTAGGAACGAGCAGTACTTC
TRBJ1-2 . TRBV27 . CASSPGTALYTF TGTGCCAGCAGCCCCGGGACGGCACTCTACACCTTC